The rows below give T cell receptor beta chains drawn from one sample of a study of radiotherapy plus CTLA-4 blockade in lung cancer. The table came from immunoSEQ multiplex PCR; TCRdb's copy has only in-frame clones and leaves some out. The sample records around 72,000 clones, around 82% being singletons. The starting material was peripheral blood, obtained from a patient treated with radiotherapy plus ipilimumab. Every receptor here comes from a human donor with non-small cell lung cancer who had a complete response to radiotherapy plus ipilimumab. Both conserved end residues are part of each CDR3. Each record gives: J gene, V gene, CDR3 length, D gene, clone size, CDR3 protein, CDR3 DNA. D genes are given only for firm matches. Clone size appears in some rows only: once, few, many, or a class for an expanded clone.

j_gene: TRBJ1-2; v_gene: TRBV11-3; len: 13; d_gene: -; abundance: -; CDR3aa: CASSSLNSYGYTF; CDR3nt: TGTGCCAGCAGCTCCCTAAATTCCTATGGCTACACCTTC
j_gene: TRBJ1-5; v_gene: TRBV4-3; len: 14; d_gene: -; abundance: -; CDR3aa: CASSQVQGEQPQHF; CDR3nt: TGCGCCAGCAGCCAGGTACAGGGAGAGCAGCCCCAGCATTTT
j_gene: TRBJ1-3; v_gene: TRBV5-6; len: 15; d_gene: -; abundance: -; CDR3aa: CASSLAPGARNTIYF; CDR3nt: TGTGCCAGCAGCTTGGCCCCAGGGGCTCGAAACACCATATATTTT
j_gene: TRBJ2-7; v_gene: TRBV11-3; len: 13; d_gene: -; abundance: -; CDR3aa: CASSLAFQHEQYF; CDR3nt: TGTGCCAGCAGCTTAGCATTCCAGCACGAGCAGTACTTC
j_gene: TRBJ1-3; v_gene: TRBV9; len: 18; d_gene: TRBD1; abundance: few; CDR3aa: CASSPGTAVWGTGNTIYF; CDR3nt: TGTGCCAGCAGCCCCGGGACAGCGGTGTGGGGGACTGGAAACACCATATATTTT
j_gene: TRBJ2-3; v_gene: TRBV11-3; len: 15; d_gene: -; abundance: -; CDR3aa: CASSLRGAMGDTQYF; CDR3nt: TGTGCCAGCAGCTTAAGGGGGGCCATGGGAGATACGCAGTATTTT
j_gene: TRBJ2-5; v_gene: TRBV7-9; len: 14; d_gene: TRBD1; abundance: -; CDR3aa: CASSPTGTEETQYF; CDR3nt: TGTGCCAGCAGCCCGACAGGGACAGAAGAGACCCAGTACTTC
j_gene: TRBJ2-3; v_gene: TRBV19; len: 16; d_gene: TRBD1; abundance: -; CDR3aa: CASSSGTGLYTDTQYF; CDR3nt: TGTGCCAGTAGTTCGGGGACAGGGCTTTACACAGATACGCAGTATTTT
j_gene: TRBJ1-2; v_gene: TRBV9; len: 13; d_gene: -; abundance: -; CDR3aa: CASTLTPFGGYTF; CDR3nt: TGTGCCAGCACCTTAACACCCTTCGGGGGCTACACCTTC
j_gene: TRBJ1-2; v_gene: TRBV5-4; len: 14; d_gene: -; abundance: -; CDR3aa: CASSLGGTAYGYTF; CDR3nt: TGTGCCAGCAGCTTGGGAGGGACTGCCTATGGCTACACCTTC
j_gene: TRBJ1-2; v_gene: TRBV18; len: 14; d_gene: -; abundance: once; CDR3aa: CASSPNRADYGYTF; CDR3nt: TGTGCCAGCTCACCCAACAGGGCTGACTATGGCTACACCTTC
j_gene: TRBJ2-3; v_gene: TRBV19; len: 16; d_gene: TRBD2; abundance: -; CDR3aa: CASNPHSGGAVDTQYF; CDR3nt: TGTGCCAGTAATCCCCATAGCGGGGGGGCCGTAGATACGCAGTATTTT
j_gene: TRBJ2-1; v_gene: TRBV7-9; len: 17; d_gene: TRBD2; abundance: -; CDR3aa: CASSLWRGRDSYNEQFF; CDR3nt: TGTGCCAGCAGCTTATGGCGCGGGAGGGACTCCTACAATGAGCAGTTCTTC
j_gene: TRBJ1-6; v_gene: TRBV6-5; len: 16; d_gene: -; abundance: once; CDR3aa: CASSYLGGVNNSPLHF; CDR3nt: TGTGCCAGCAGTTACCTGGGGGGGGTGAATAATTCACCCCTCCACTTT
j_gene: TRBJ1-3; v_gene: TRBV5-1; len: 19; d_gene: -; abundance: -; CDR3aa: CASSLEDGAAIGSGNTIYF; CDR3nt: TGCGCCAGCAGCTTGGAGGATGGGGCGGCAATCGGCTCTGGAAACACCATATATTTT
j_gene: TRBJ2-3; v_gene: TRBV5-6; len: 14; d_gene: -; abundance: once; CDR3aa: CASSSRAGGDTQYF; CDR3nt: TGTGCCAGCAGCTCACGGGCCGGGGGAGATACGCAGTATTTT
j_gene: TRBJ2-7; v_gene: TRBV14; len: 14; d_gene: -; abundance: few; CDR3aa: CASSQVNRLYEQYF; CDR3nt: TGTGCCAGCAGCCAAGTCAACAGGCTCTACGAGCAGTACTTC
j_gene: TRBJ1-1; v_gene: TRBV6-6; len: 14; d_gene: -; abundance: -; CDR3aa: CASSLTASNTEAFF; CDR3nt: TGTGCCAGCAGCCTAACGGCATCGAACACTGAAGCTTTCTTT
j_gene: TRBJ2-7; v_gene: TRBV6-6; len: 13; d_gene: -; abundance: -; CDR3aa: CASSKSPLYEQYF; CDR3nt: TGTGCCAGCAGTAAATCCCCCCTCTACGAGCAGTACTTC
j_gene: TRBJ1-1; v_gene: TRBV25-1; len: 14; d_gene: TRBD1; abundance: -; CDR3aa: CASSESGGNTEAFF; CDR3nt: TGTGCCAGCAGTGAATCAGGGGGCAACACTGAAGCTTTCTTT
j_gene: TRBJ2-1; v_gene: TRBV6-4; len: 17; d_gene: TRBD2; abundance: few; CDR3aa: CASSDSGLAGAGNEQFF; CDR3nt: TGTGCCAGCAGTGACTCGGGACTAGCGGGAGCTGGGAATGAGCAGTTCTTC
j_gene: TRBJ1-2; v_gene: TRBV11-2; len: 13; d_gene: TRBD1; abundance: -; CDR3aa: CASSTTGSYGYTF; CDR3nt: TGTGCCAGCAGCACGACAGGGTCCTATGGCTACACCTTC
j_gene: TRBJ1-2; v_gene: TRBV10-3; len: 18; d_gene: TRBD1; abundance: -; CDR3aa: CAIRDRDNPRELLYGYTF; CDR3nt: TGTGCCATCCGGGACAGGGATAACCCCCGGGAACTTCTATATGGCTACACCTTC
j_gene: TRBJ2-1; v_gene: TRBV5-6; len: 17; d_gene: TRBD1; abundance: -; CDR3aa: CASSPPRTGKGFNEQFF; CDR3nt: TGTGCCAGCAGCCCCCCCCGGACAGGGAAAGGGTTCAATGAGCAGTTCTTC
j_gene: TRBJ1-2; v_gene: TRBV2; len: 14; d_gene: TRBD1; abundance: -; CDR3aa: CASSEDRGGYGYTF; CDR3nt: TGTGCCAGCAGCGAGGACAGGGGTGGCTATGGCTACACCTTC
j_gene: TRBJ2-6; v_gene: TRBV2; len: 16; d_gene: -; abundance: -; CDR3aa: CASSEAALSGANVLTF; CDR3nt: TGTGCCAGCAGTGAAGCCGCCCTCTCTGGGGCCAACGTCCTGACTTTC
j_gene: TRBJ2-6; v_gene: TRBV21-1; len: 20; d_gene: -; abundance: -; CDR3aa: CASSFTSGQGVTSGANVLTF; CDR3nt: TGTGCCAGCAGCTTCACTTCCGGACAGGGAGTCACCTCTGGGGCCAACGTCCTGACTTTC
j_gene: TRBJ1-1; v_gene: TRBV30; len: 12; d_gene: -; abundance: -; CDR3aa: CAWSTGSPEAFF; CDR3nt: TGTGCCTGGAGTACAGGGAGTCCTGAAGCTTTCTTT
j_gene: TRBJ1-1; v_gene: TRBV11-2; len: 13; d_gene: -; abundance: -; CDR3aa: CASSLGRRTEAFF; CDR3nt: TGTGCCAGCAGCTTAGGTCGAAGGACTGAAGCTTTCTTT
j_gene: TRBJ2-3; v_gene: TRBV18; len: 16; d_gene: TRBD2; abundance: -; CDR3aa: CASSPGLAGGADTQYF; CDR3nt: TGTGCCAGCTCCCCTGGACTAGCGGGAGGCGCAGATACGCAGTATTTT
j_gene: TRBJ1-1; v_gene: TRBV5-1; len: 15; d_gene: -; abundance: -; CDR3aa: CASRPDGGMGTEAFF; CDR3nt: TGCGCCAGCAGGCCGGACGGAGGGATGGGCACTGAAGCTTTCTTT
j_gene: TRBJ2-3; v_gene: TRBV10-1; len: 15; d_gene: TRBD1; abundance: -; CDR3aa: CASSAGQGGADTQYF; CDR3nt: TGCGCCAGCAGCGCAGGACAGGGGGGCGCAGATACGCAGTATTTT